These 14 T cell receptor beta chains were all obtained from the same sample, sequenced in a study of blood T cell repertoires in COVID-19. The protocol was immunoSEQ multiplex PCR, while the TCRdb copy is restricted to in-frame clones and leaves out a portion. The sample yields a few hundred thousand clones, roughly 88% seen once. Sequenced input: peripheral blood. These receptors originate from a man aged 35-49 years who had recovered from COVID-19.

The sample holds a few counts of this clone. V usage is TRBV7-9 and J usage is TRBJ1-4; D unclear. The V end lost 1 base, the J end lost 3 bases, and 18 bases lay between the germline ends. The CDR3 is 18 amino acids. Germline V gene data show CDR1 as SEHNR and CDR2 as FQNEAQ (reference sequence). CDR3 amino acids: CASSLVGRVGRSNEKLFF. The CDR3 coding sequence is TGTGCCAGCAGCTTAGTGGGCCGCGTGGGCCGGTCTAATGAAAAACTGTTTTTT.

The chain employs TRBV19 and TRBJ2-3, with 7 bases lining up with TRBD2. CDR3 length equals 16 residues. V lost 1 base and J lost 7; bases outside the gene matches: 11. The germline gives CDR1 LNHDA, CDR2 SQIVND (reference sequence). The CDR3 DNA reads TGTGCCAGTAGTATAGGCACTAGCGCCCGCTCAAATACGCAGTATTTT. This sequence encodes CASSIGTSARSNTQYF.

The chain is built from TRBV2 and TRBJ1-2; maybe TRBD1 (5 bases). V was clipped by 2 bases and J by 8 bases, with 21 bases between them. CDR3 length: 16 amino acids. The V gene's germline CDR1 is SNHLY and CDR2 FYNNEI. This CDR3 reads CASSEFIGSGFRGYTF. The CDR3 DNA reads as TGTGCCAGCAGTGAATTTATCGGTTCAGGGTTTAGGGGCTACACCTTC.

The V call is TRBV10-1, the J call TRBJ2-3, with TRBD2 matching 12 bases. This CDR3 contains 16 residues. J lost 6 bases, V lost 2 bases, and 6 bases had no gene match. Germline lookup yields CDR1 WNHNN and CDR2 SYGVQD (reference sequence). DNA of the CDR3: TGCGCCAGCAGTGAGCCCCGACTAGCGGGAGAGGATACGCAGTATTTT. It specifies CASSEPRLAGEDTQYF.

The gene calls are TRBV15 and TRBJ1-5; D perhaps matches TRBD1 (5 bases). The CDR3 covers 18 residues. The V gene's germline CDR1 is LNHNV and CDR2 YYDKDF (reference sequence). Trimming took off 0 bases at V and 0 bases at J, with 15 bases between the two ends. The CDR3 region is CATSRDQDKRYSNQPQHF. The CDR3 coding sequence is TGTGCCACCAGCAGAGATCAGGACAAACGATATAGCAATCAGCCCCAGCATTTT.

In DNA form, the CDR3 reads TGTGCCATCAGTGGAGGGACAGGGGGCGCGGGGGGTTCCTACAATGAGCAGTTCTTC. Protein product: CAISGGTGGAGGSYNEQFF. The chain carries TRBV10-3 and TRBJ2-1; TRBD1 aligns across 12 bases. The V segment lost 4 bases and the J segment 1 base; nucleotides outside the gene matches: 11. The CDR3 spans 19 residues. Germline V lookup: CDR1 ENHRY, CDR2 SYGVKD.

Only one count was recorded for this clone. CDR3 loop: CASSDEVLNTEAFF. CDR3 DNA: TGTGCCAGCAGTGATGAGGTTCTGAACACTGAAGCTTTCTTT. This chain links TRBV25-1 with TRBJ1-1, with D hard to call. Germline V gene lookup returns CDR1 MGHDK and CDR2 SYGVNS. The length of the CDR3 is 14 residues. V lost 3 bases, J lost 0 bases, and 8 bases lay in between.

The chain carries TRBV7-2 and TRBJ2-7; 9 bases are a match to TRBD1. This CDR3 spans 15 amino acids. Germline CDR1 reads SGHTA; CDR2 reads FQGNSA. Losses at the gene ends were 5 bases for V and 5 bases for J; bases not matched to a gene: 10. The CDR3 DNA sequence: TGTGCCAGCAGCGTTGGGTGGGGACAGGGCCACGAGCAGTACTTC. This codes for CASSVGWGQGHEQYF. Complete variable domain (other parts from reference TRBV7-2 and TRBJ2-7): GAGVSQSPSNKVTEKGKDVELRCDPISGHTALYWYRQSLGQGLEFLIYFQGNSAPDKSGLPSDRFSAERTGGSVSTLTIQRTQQEDSAVYLCASSVGWGQGHEQYFGPGTRLTVT.

The rearrangement links TRBV15 to TRBJ2-3; 13 bases align to TRBD2. The CDR3 consists of 20 residues. The V gene's germline CDR1 is LNHNV and CDR2 YYDKDF (reference sequence). V dropped 0 bases and J dropped 0; count of bases not matched to a gene: 9. CDR3 residues: CATSRDRPGLAGISTDTQYF. The DNA of the CDR3 is TGTGCCACCAGCAGAGACCGACCGGGACTAGCGGGAATTAGCACAGATACGCAGTATTTT.

The chain uses TRBV7-2 and TRBJ1-5; tentative D call: TRBD1 (5 bases). Germline CDR1 and CDR2: SGHTA and FQGNSA. There are 13 residues in the CDR3. The V end was cut by 5 bases, the J end by 5 bases, with 10 bases between. The CDR3 bases are TGTGCCAGCAGCGGCGGGACGTATCAGCCCCAGCATTTT. Its protein product is CASSGGTYQPQHF.

The rearrangement joins TRBV10-3 to TRBJ2-5, with TRBD1 identical over 12 bases. V gave up 7 bases and J gave up 2 bases; unmatched junction bases: 17. CDR3 size: 19 residues. Germline V gene lookup returns CDR1 ENHRY and CDR2 SYGVKD. CDR3 DNA sequence: TGTGCCATCAAGCAGGGGGACGGGACAGGGGGCGCCAGGCAAGAGACCCAGTACTTC. Encoded protein: CAIKQGDGTGGARQETQYF.

The chain links TRBV7-2 to TRBJ1-2; perhaps TRBD1 as D (5 bases). This CDR3 contains 14 residues. V was pared by 5 bases and J by 3 bases, with 13 bases between. Germline lookup yields CDR1 SGHTA and CDR2 FQGNSA. Here the CDR3 DNA reads TGTGCCAGCAGCGGAGGGCAGGGACACTATGGCTACACCTTC. Encoded protein: CASSGGQGHYGYTF.

The chain is built from TRBV7-2 and TRBJ1-3, with 9 bases aligning to TRBD1. CDR1 and CDR2 (germline): SGHTA, FQGNSA. The CDR3 runs 13 residues. V shed 5 bases, J shed 7 bases, and the junction held 3 bases outside the gene matches. The CDR3 DNA is TGTGCCAGCAGCGACGGACAGGGGAACACCATATATTTT. Translated, it gives CASSDGQGNTIYF.

V usage is TRBV24-1 and J usage is TRBJ1-1; maybe TRBD1 (5 bases). Germline V gives CDR1 KGHDR, CDR2 SFDVKD. The CDR3 length is 14 residues. V was cut by 9 bases and J by 3 bases, with 16 bases left in between. CDR3 amino acids: CATGEGCGDTEAFF. The CDR3 region has the DNA TGTGCCACCGGGGAGGGGTGTGGGGACACTGAAGCTTTCTTT.